The 20 T cell receptor beta chains reported below all come from one sample, sequenced in a study of cytomegalovirus exposure and HLA in healthy donors. The PCR used 60 Vbeta and 13 Jbeta primers. The assay was immunoSEQ multiplex PCR, and TCRdb's table has in-frame clones only and misses some. The sample lists roughly 100,000 clones; under 85% were seen once. Input material: PBMCs. The receptors come from a woman aged 40 to 50 in good health and CMV-seropositive.

The gene calls are TRBV5-8 and TRBJ1-2; D not certain. Germline V lookup: CDR1 SGHTS, CDR2 YDEGEE. The V gene lost 0 bases and the J gene lost 4 bases, with 4 bases spanning the gap. The CDR3 length is 12 residues. CDR3 in DNA: TGTGCCAGCAGCTTGGGACTCTATGGCTACACCTTC. It yields the protein CASSLGLYGYTF.

The chain has TRBV5-1 and TRBJ1-1, with D unresolved. CDR1 SGHRS and CDR2 YFSETQ come from the germline V gene. The CDR3 is made up of 13 amino acids. V was pared by 0 bases and J by 7 bases, with 10 bases between. The CDR3 is CASSLAGGDEAFF. The CDR3 region has the DNA TGCGCCAGCAGCTTGGCAGGAGGAGATGAAGCTTTCTTT.

This rearrangement joins TRBV5-4 to TRBJ2-1, with D possibly matching TRBD1 (6 bases). V was clipped by 4 bases and J by 8 bases, with 19 bases between them. Germline CDR1 is SGHNT and CDR2 is YYREEE (reference sequence). This CDR3 has 15 residues. In DNA form, the CDR3 reads TGTGCCAGCAGCATGGGGGCGCCTCGGGGTGATGAGCAGTTCTTC. Amino acid sequence: CASSMGAPRGDEQFF.

The CDR3 bases are TGCGCCAGCAGTGACTCCGGGACAGGGCTAGCTTTCTTT. Protein sequence: CASSDSGTGLAFF. The gene calls are TRBV10-1 and TRBJ1-1; 9 nucleotides agree with TRBD1. Germline-derived CDR1 and CDR2 are WNHNN and SYGVQD (reference sequence). V shed 3 bases and J 10 bases; nucleotides not matched to a gene: 6. The CDR3 covers 13 residues.

As concerns this clone: Other nucleotide sequences from this sample produce the same CDR3. The V call is TRBV4-1, the J call TRBJ2-5; 8 nucleotides agree with TRBD1. With V trimmed by 1 base and J by 1 base, 20 bases remained unmatched. CDR1 is MGHRA, CDR2 YSYEKL, per germline. This CDR3 comprises 21 residues. In nucleotides, the CDR3 is TGCGCCAGCAGCCAAGGCACACCTAAGGGGCGAGACAGGGGACGCCAAGAGACCCAGTACTTC. Translation: CASSQGTPKGRDRGRQETQYF.

This clone rates as medium-sized (0.01 to 0.1%). The chain combines TRBV11-3 with TRBJ2-7, with D perhaps TRBD2 (5 bases). The CDR3 is 13 residues long. The V gene lost 5 bases and the J gene lost 9 bases, with 17 bases spanning the gap. Germline CDR1 reads SGHNT; CDR2 reads YENEEA. CDR3 sequence: CASSQRPLGVQYF. CDR3 DNA sequence: TGTGCCAGCAGCCAGAGGCCGTTGGGAGTGCAGTACTTC. Supplemented by reference TRBV11-3 and TRBJ2-7, the full variable domain reads EAGVVQSPRYKIIEKKQPVAFWCNPISGHNTLYWYLQNLGQGPELLIRYENEEAVDDSQLPKDRFSAERLKGVDSTLKIQPAELGDSAVYLCASSQRPLGVQYFGPGTRLTVT.

The CDR3 loop is CASLSPGRNNEQFF. The CDR3 DNA sequence: TGTGCCAGCCTCAGTCCGGGTAGAAACAATGAGCAGTTCTTC. This chain uses TRBV6-6 with TRBJ2-1; D gene unclear. Looked up from germline, CDR1 is MNHNY and CDR2 is SVGAGI (reference sequence). This CDR3 region has 14 residues. V lost 8 bases and J 5 bases, leaving 16 bases between the germline ends.

V gene TRBV5-4 combines with J gene TRBJ2-2; D is unclear. The CDR3 is made up of 14 amino acids. Germline lookup yields CDR1 SGHNT and CDR2 YYREEE (reference sequence). V lost 6 bases to trimming and J lost 0 bases, with 9 bases between them. DNA for the CDR3: TGTGCCAGCACTAGAGCCTCGAACACCGGGGAGCTGTTTTTT. Encoded protein: CASTRASNTGELFF.

The chain has TRBV13 and TRBJ1-4, with a weak D call TRBD1 (6 bases). The CDR3 extends over 15 amino acids. Germline CDR1 reads PRHDT; CDR2 reads FYEKMQ (reference sequence). The V end lost 5 bases, the J end lost 7 bases, and 17 bases lay between the germline ends. The CDR3 sequence is CASSPLGGEGEKLFF. DNA of the CDR3: TGTGCCAGCAGCCCCCTAGGGGGGGAAGGTGAAAAACTGTTTTTT. Filled out from reference TRBV13 and TRBJ1-4, the complete variable domain reads AAGVIQSPRHLIKEKRETATLKCYPIPRHDTVYWYQQGPGQDPQFLISFYEKMQSDKGSIPDRFSAQQFSDYHSELNMSSLELGDSALYFCASSPLGGEGEKLFFGSGTQLSVL.

V and J are TRBV5-1 and TRBJ2-1; 13 nucleotides match TRBD2. Germline V CDR1 and CDR2: SGHRS, YFSETQ. J lost 5 bases, V lost 4 bases, and 9 bases had no gene match. The CDR3 has 17 amino acids. For the CDR3, the DNA is TGCGCCAGCAGCGCGACTAGCGGGGGGCCGATGGACAATGAGCAGTTCTTC. Its translation is CASSATSGGPMDNEQFF.

The rearrangement joins TRBV6-5 to TRBJ1-2; 9 bases are shared with TRBD1. V gave up 6 bases and J gave up 8 bases; unmatched junction bases: 7. The CDR3 consists of 13 residues. The germline CDR1 and CDR2 sequences are MNHEY and SVGAGI. The CDR3 sequence is CASRSGTGKGYTF. CDR3 DNA sequence: TGTGCCAGCAGGTCCGGGACAGGGAAAGGCTACACCTTC.

The chain couples TRBV7-2 to TRBJ2-1; D is perhaps TRBD1 (6 bases). V gave up 1 base and J gave up 8 bases, with 15 bases separating them. CDR1 and CDR2 (germline): SGHTA, FQGNSA. This CDR3 is built from 15 residues. CDR3 DNA: TGTGCCAGCAGCTTAGTGGGGTGGGGGCTGGATGAGCAGTTCTTC. This encodes CASSLVGWGLDEQFF.

The chain combines TRBV6-1 with TRBJ1-2; D perhaps matches TRBD1 (5 bases). Deletions cut 4 bases from V and 6 bases from J, with 18 bases between. The CDR3 totals 15 residues. Germline V gives CDR1 MNHNS, CDR2 SASEGT. The CDR3 DNA is TGTGCCAGCAGTGGATCGGGGACGGGAGGGCATGGCTACACCTTC. It yields the protein CASSGSGTGGHGYTF.

This clone was detected once. This chain joins TRBV5-4 and TRBJ1-1; TRBD1 aligns across 9 bases. CDR3 length: 14 residues. Unmatched junction bases numbered 7, after V lost 7 bases and J lost 3 bases. Germline V gene sequence: CDR1 SGHNT, CDR2 YYREEE (reference sequence). CDR3 in amino acids: CASRDRVFDTEAFF. As DNA, the CDR3 is TGTGCCAGCCGGGACAGGGTCTTCGACACTGAAGCTTTCTTT.

In DNA, the CDR3 is TGCGCCAGCAGCTTGGGGTCCGGGAGTGAGCAGTACTTC. Translating gives CASSLGSGSEQYF. The chain links TRBV5-1 to TRBJ2-5; D may be TRBD2 (6 bases). The germline V and J ends were trimmed by 0 bases and 11 bases, with 14 bases remaining between them. The CDR3 loop spans 13 amino acids. Germline lookup yields CDR1 SGHRS and CDR2 YFSETQ.

The J gene is TRBJ2-5, the V gene TRBV11-2; 7 nucleotides line up with TRBD2. Trimming at V came to 6 bases and at J to 2 bases, leaving 15 bases not matched to a gene. The CDR3 totals 17 residues. Germline assignment: CDR1 SGHAT and CDR2 FQNNGV. In nucleotides, the CDR3 is TGTGCCAGCAGTTCCCCTGGGGAGGGCCATTCTCAAGAGACCCAGTACTTC. It is translated as CASSSPGEGHSQETQYF. The full variable domain, completed using reference TRBV11-2 and TRBJ2-5, is EAGVAQSPRYKIIEKRQSVAFWCNPISGHATLYWYQQILGQGPKLLIQFQNNGVVDDSQLPKDRFSAERLKGVDSTLKIQPAKLEDSAVYLCASSSPGEGHSQETQYFGPGTRLLVL.

The table lists this clone with a count of one. The J gene is TRBJ2-1, the V gene TRBV13, with TRBD2 as a possible D gene (6 bases). CDR3 length: 15 amino acids. V lost 7 bases and J 2 bases, leaving 15 bases between the germline ends. Germline lookup yields CDR1 PRHDT and CDR2 FYEKMQ (reference sequence). CDR3 amino acids: CASNLAMGAYNEQFF. The CDR3 bases are TGTGCCAGCAACCTAGCGATGGGGGCCTACAATGAGCAGTTCTTC. Combining the CDR3 with reference TRBV13 and TRBJ2-1 gives the whole variable domain AAGVIQSPRHLIKEKRETATLKCYPIPRHDTVYWYQQGPGQDPQFLISFYEKMQSDKGSIPDRFSAQQFSDYHSELNMSSLELGDSALYFCASNLAMGAYNEQFFGPGTRLTVL.

The CDR3 is CASSLPGTPGYEQYF. CDR3 sequence (DNA): TGTGCCAGCAGTTTACCCGGGACACCGGGATACGAGCAGTACTTC. The chain carries TRBV28 and TRBJ2-7; TRBD1 might be the D (6 bases). The V and J ends lost 2 bases and 4 bases respectively, with 15 bases between them. CDR1 and CDR2 from the germline V gene are MDHEN and SYDVKM. The length of the CDR3 is 15 residues.

The chain combines TRBV11-3 with TRBJ2-2, with unresolved D. Germline CDR1 and CDR2: SGHNT and YENEEA. The V end was cut by 1 base, the J end by 3 bases, with 12 bases between. The CDR3 runs 16 residues. As DNA, the CDR3 is TGTGCCAGCAGCTTAGGAGGTTTGTCGGACACCGGGGAGCTGTTTTTT. As protein: CASSLGGLSDTGELFF.

This clone was counted a few times. This chain connects TRBV4-2 to TRBJ1-1, with TRBD1 identical over 9 bases. CDR1 is LGHNA, CDR2 YNFKEQ, per germline. With V trimmed by 3 bases and J by 3 bases, 5 bases remained unmatched. There are 15 residues in the CDR3. The CDR3 bases are TGTGCCAGCAGCCAGAGGGACAGGGACGACACTGAAGCTTTCTTT. Protein sequence: CASSQRDRDDTEAFF.